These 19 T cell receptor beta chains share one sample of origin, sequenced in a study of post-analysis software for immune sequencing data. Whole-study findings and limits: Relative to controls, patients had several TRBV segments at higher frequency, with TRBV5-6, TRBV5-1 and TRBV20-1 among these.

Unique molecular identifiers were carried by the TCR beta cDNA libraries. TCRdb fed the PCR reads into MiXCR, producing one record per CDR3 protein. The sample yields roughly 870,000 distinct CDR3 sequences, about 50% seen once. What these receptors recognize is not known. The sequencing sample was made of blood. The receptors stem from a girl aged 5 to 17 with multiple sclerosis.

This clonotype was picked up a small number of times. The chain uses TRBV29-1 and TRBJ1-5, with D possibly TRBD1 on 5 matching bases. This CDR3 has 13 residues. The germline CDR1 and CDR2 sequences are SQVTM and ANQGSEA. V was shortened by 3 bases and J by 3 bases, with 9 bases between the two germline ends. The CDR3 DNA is TGCAGCGTTGACGGGGGAAACAATCAGCCCCAGCATTTT. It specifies CSVDGGNNQPQHF.

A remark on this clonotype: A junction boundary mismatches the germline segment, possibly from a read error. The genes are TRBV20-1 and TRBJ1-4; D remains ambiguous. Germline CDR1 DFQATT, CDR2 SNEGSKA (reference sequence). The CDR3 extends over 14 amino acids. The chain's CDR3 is CSARDQSRGEKRFF. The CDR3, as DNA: TGCAGTGCTAGAGATCAAAGTAGAGGAGAAAAACGGTTTTTT.

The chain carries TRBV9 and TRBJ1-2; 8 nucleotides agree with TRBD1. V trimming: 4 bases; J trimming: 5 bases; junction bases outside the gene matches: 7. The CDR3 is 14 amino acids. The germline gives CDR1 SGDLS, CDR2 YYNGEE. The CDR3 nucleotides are TGTGCCAGCAGCCCGACAGGGGAAGGGTATGGCTACACCTTC. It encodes CASSPTGEGYGYTF.

This CDR3 is CASSYSAGDTQYF. In DNA form, the CDR3 reads TGTGCCAGCAGTTACTCGGCCGGAGATACGCAGTATTTT. The chain recombines TRBV6-6 with TRBJ2-3; D gene ambiguous. V was cut by 0 bases and J by 5 bases, with 6 bases left in between. Germline-derived CDR1 and CDR2 are MNHNY and SVGAGI (reference sequence). The CDR3 is 13 amino acids.

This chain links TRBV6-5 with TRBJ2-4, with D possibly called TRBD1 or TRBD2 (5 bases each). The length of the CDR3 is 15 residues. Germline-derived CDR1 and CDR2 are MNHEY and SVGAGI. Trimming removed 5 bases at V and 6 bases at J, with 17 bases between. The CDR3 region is CASSQTRGAGNIQYF. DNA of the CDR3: TGTGCCAGCAGTCAAACAAGGGGCGCGGGAAACATTCAGTACTTC.

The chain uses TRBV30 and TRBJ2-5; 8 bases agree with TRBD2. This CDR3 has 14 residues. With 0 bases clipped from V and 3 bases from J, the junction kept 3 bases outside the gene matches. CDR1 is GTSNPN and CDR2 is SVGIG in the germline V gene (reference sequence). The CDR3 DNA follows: TGTGCCTGGAGTGTGGTAGCGGGGAAAGAGACCCAGTACTTC. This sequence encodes CAWSVVAGKETQYF.

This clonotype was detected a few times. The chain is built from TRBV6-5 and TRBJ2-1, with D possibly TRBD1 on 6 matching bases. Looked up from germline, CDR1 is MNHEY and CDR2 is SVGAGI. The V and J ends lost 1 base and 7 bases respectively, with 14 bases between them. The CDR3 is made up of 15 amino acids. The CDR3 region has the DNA TGTGCCAGCAGTTACTGGACAGCAAGCAAGAATGAGCAGTTCTTC. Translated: CASSYWTASKNEQFF.

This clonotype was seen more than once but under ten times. CDR3 bases: TGCAGCGTCCAGGGACTAGCGGGGGGGCCTTACAATGAGCAGTTCTTC. This sequence encodes CSVQGLAGGPYNEQFF. The chain links TRBV29-1 to TRBJ2-1, with 16 bases aligning to TRBD2. CDR3 length: 16 amino acids. Germline V gene data show CDR1 as SQVTM and CDR2 as ANQGSEA. With V trimmed by 6 bases and J by 4 bases, 6 bases remained unmatched.

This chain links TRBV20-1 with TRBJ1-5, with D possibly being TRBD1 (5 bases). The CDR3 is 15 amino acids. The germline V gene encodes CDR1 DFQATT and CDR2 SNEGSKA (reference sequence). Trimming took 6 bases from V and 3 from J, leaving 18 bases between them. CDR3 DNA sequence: TGCAGTGCCCGCAGGGCGGTGGGGATCAATCAGCCCCAGCATTTT. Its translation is CSARRAVGINQPQHF.

CDR3 region: CASSQNLPGNTEAFF. As DNA, the CDR3 is TGTGCCAGCAGCCAAAATCTACCGGGAAACACTGAAGCTTTCTTT. The gene calls are TRBV3-1 and TRBJ1-1, with unresolved D. CDR1 is LGHDT and CDR2 is YNNKEL in the germline V gene (reference sequence). The V end lost 2 bases, the J end lost 2 bases, and 12 bases lay between the germline ends. This CDR3 contains 15 residues.

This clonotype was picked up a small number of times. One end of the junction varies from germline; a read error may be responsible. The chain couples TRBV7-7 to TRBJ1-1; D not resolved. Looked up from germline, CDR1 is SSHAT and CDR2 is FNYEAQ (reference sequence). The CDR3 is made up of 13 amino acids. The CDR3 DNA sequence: TGTGCTAGCAGCTTTACATTGAACACTGAAGCTTTCTTT. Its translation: CASSFTLNTEAFF.

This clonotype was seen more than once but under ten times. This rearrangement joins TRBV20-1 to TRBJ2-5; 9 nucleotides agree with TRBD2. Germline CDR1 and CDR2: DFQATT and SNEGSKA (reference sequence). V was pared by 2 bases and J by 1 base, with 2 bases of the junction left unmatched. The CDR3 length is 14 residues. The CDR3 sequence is CSARLTSGQETQYF. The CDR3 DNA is TGCAGTGCTAGACTGACTAGCGGCCAAGAGACCCAGTACTTC.

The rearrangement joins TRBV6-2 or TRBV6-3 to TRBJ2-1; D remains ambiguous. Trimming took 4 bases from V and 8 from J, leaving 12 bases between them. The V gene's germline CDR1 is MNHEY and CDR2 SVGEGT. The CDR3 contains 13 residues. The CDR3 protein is CASSSPRAHEQFF. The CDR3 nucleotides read TGTGCCAGCAGTTCCCCAAGGGCACATGAGCAGTTCTTC.

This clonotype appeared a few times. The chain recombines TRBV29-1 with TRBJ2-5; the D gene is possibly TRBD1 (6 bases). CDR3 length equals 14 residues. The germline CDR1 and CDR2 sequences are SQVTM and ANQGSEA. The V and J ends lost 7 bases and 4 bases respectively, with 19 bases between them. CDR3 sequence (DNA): TGCAGCGCTTACGGTGACAGGAGCGGAGAGACCCAGTACTTC. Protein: CSAYGDRSGETQYF.

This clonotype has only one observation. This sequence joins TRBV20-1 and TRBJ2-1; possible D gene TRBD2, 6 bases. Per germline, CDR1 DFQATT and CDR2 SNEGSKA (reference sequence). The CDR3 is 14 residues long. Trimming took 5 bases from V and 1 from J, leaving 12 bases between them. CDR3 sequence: CSAALARSYNEQFF. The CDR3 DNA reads TGCAGTGCTGCTCTAGCGAGGTCCTACAATGAGCAGTTCTTC.

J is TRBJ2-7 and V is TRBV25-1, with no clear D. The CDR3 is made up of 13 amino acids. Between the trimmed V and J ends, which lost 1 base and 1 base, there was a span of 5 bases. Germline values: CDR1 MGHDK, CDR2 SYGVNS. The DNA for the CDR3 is TGTGCCAGCAGTGAATCCCGGTCCTACGAGCAGTACTTC. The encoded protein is CASSESRSYEQYF.

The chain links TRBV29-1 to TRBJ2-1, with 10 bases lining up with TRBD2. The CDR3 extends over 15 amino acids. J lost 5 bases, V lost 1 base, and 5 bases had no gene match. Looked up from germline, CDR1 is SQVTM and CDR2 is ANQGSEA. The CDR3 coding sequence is TGCAGCGTTGAAGTTGGCCTAGCGGGAGACAATGAGCAGTTCTTC. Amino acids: CSVEVGLAGDNEQFF.

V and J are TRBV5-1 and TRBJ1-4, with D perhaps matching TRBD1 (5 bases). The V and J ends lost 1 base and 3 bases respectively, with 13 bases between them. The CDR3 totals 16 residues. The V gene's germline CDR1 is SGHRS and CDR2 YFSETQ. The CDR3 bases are TGCGCCAGCAGCTTGAGCAGGGACGGTCCTAATGAAAAACTGTTTTTT. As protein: CASSLSRDGPNEKLFF.

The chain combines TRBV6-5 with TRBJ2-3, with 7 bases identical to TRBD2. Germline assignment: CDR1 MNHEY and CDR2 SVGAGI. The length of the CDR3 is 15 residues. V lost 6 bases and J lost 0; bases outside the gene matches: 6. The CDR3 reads CASRLLAASTDTQYF. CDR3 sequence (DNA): TGTGCCAGCAGGCTGCTAGCGGCAAGCACAGATACGCAGTATTTT.